By its share, the clone carrying this T cell receptor (beta chain) is medium-sized. Deletions cut 3 bases from V and 7 bases from J, with 7 bases between. This CDR3 comprises 12 residues. Germline CDR1 and CDR2: MDHEN and SYDVKM. This sample stems from a study of patients and donors after allogeneic stem cell transplantation. TCRdb fed the RT-PCR reads into MiXCR, producing one record per CDR3 protein. Among around 2,000 distinct CDR3 sequences, about 1.5% were seen once, and the ten largest hold under 6%. The sample was blood, either unsorted or a sorted T cell fraction (not recorded which). This TCR derives from a human donor who was either an allogeneic HSCT recipient or a stem cell or donor lymphocyte infusion donor (not recorded which). It is not recorded whose cells these are; they may come from a transplant donor. This chain links TRBV28 with TRBJ2-1; unclear D gene. In DNA form, the CDR3 reads TGTGCCAGCAGTTTCGCCCGGAATGAGCAGTTCTTC. Its translation is CASSFARNEQFF.